The 23 T cell receptor beta chains below all came from one sample that was sequenced in a study of monozygotic twins with inflammatory bowel disease (dated by TCRdb to the late 2010s). Preparation of the library involved 5' RACE. The run used an Illumina HiSeq 2500. TCRdb reprocessed the reads and provides one entry for every CDR3 protein sequence; no DNA is given. The sample's clone listing holds about 160,000 distinct CDR3 sequences. The ten largest account for 2.8% of the sample. Sequencing was done on a sample of blood. These receptors were obtained from a human donor with ulcerative colitis or Crohn's disease, or a healthy co-twin of an affected twin (not recorded which).

This sequence joins TRBV18 and TRBJ2-1; TCRdb reports TRBD1, a call that lacks DNA to check it against. The CDR3 has 17 residues. Germline loops: CDR1 KGHSH, CDR2 LQKENI. This CDR3 reads CASSPRGPSAGQGEQFF. The full variable domain, with the rest looked up from reference TRBV18 and TRBJ2-1, is NAGVMQNPRHLVRRRGQEARLRCSPMKGHSHVYWYRQLPEEGLKFMVYLQKENIIDESGMPKERFSAEFPKEGPSILRIQQVVRGDSAAYFCASSPRGPSAGQGEQFFGPGTRLTVL.

The chain has TRBV7-2 and TRBJ1-3; with no DNA, the TCRdb D assignment of TRBD1 cannot be verified. Per the germline V gene, CDR1 is SGHTA and CDR2 is FQGNSA. The CDR3 extends over 14 amino acids. The CDR3 loop is CASSLKGQGNTIYF.

The CDR3 loop is CASSRGQSGGYTF. The chain employs TRBV7-6 and TRBJ1-2; the TRBD1 assignment by TCRdb is unverifiable without DNA. Germline CDR1 is SGHVS and CDR2 is FNYEAQ. The CDR3 contains 13 residues.

The rearrangement links TRBV30 to TRBJ2-3; TCRdb's D call, TRBD2, is unchecked because there is no DNA. CDR1 and CDR2 (germline): GTSNPN, SVGIG (reference sequence). The CDR3 length is 14 residues. The CDR3 loop reads CARVTSGRSDTQYF.

V usage is TRBV7-9 and J usage is TRBJ2-7; the D call of TRBD1 rests on TCRdb alone, since no DNA is present to check it. The CDR3 loop spans 14 amino acids. Germline V gene data show CDR1 as SEHNR and CDR2 as FQNEAQ (reference sequence). CDR3 residues: CASSPGRGRYEQYF.

This rearrangement joins TRBV5-6 to TRBJ2-3. Germline values: CDR1 SGHDT, CDR2 YYEEEE. CDR3 length: 11 residues. The CDR3 sequence is CASSFMDTQYF.

The chain couples TRBV5-1 to TRBJ2-5. The CDR3 is 15 amino acids. CDR1 is SGHRS, CDR2 YFSETQ, per germline. CDR3 region: CASSFSPQTQETQYF.

The chain uses TRBV6-2 or TRBV6-3 and TRBJ2-3. CDR1 and CDR2 from the germline V gene are MNHEY and SVGEGT. The CDR3 is 12 amino acids. This chain's CDR3 is CASSPFTDTQYF.

The rearrangement uses TRBV20-1 and TRBJ2-1. The CDR3 length is 11 residues. In germline, CDR1 is DFQATT, CDR2 SNEGSKA (reference sequence). The CDR3 loop is CSARGANEQFF.

V is TRBV6-1 and J is TRBJ2-2; TCRdb gives TRBD1 as the D gene, but with no DNA this cannot be confirmed. CDR3 size: 15 residues. The germline gives CDR1 MNHNS, CDR2 SASEGT. This chain's CDR3 is CASTRGRTNTGELFF.

This chain uses TRBV3-1 with TRBJ2-3. The CDR3 runs 15 residues. CDR1 is LGHDT and CDR2 is YNNKEL in the germline V gene (reference sequence). CDR3: CASSQDRMGSDTQYF.

V and J are TRBV6-2 or TRBV6-3 and TRBJ2-7; checking the TCRdb D call of TRBD2 is not possible without DNA. Germline V lookup: CDR1 MNHEY, CDR2 SVGEGT. The CDR3 sequence is 17 residues long. CDR3 residues: CASSPRPGLAGDYEQYF.

This CDR3 is CASSKTGHEQYF. The genes are TRBV11-3 and TRBJ2-7; TCRdb outputs TRBD1, but without DNA this stays unchecked. The CDR3 spans 12 residues. Germline V gene lookup returns CDR1 SGHNT and CDR2 YENEEA.

The chain links TRBV5-1 to TRBJ2-5. This CDR3 has 14 residues. Germline CDR1 SGHRS, CDR2 YFSETQ. The CDR3 here is CASSLGVLQETQYF.

The rearrangement uses TRBV5-1 and TRBJ2-1; TCRdb names TRBD2, which stays unverified in the absence of DNA. Germline V gene lookup returns CDR1 SGHRS and CDR2 YFSETQ. The CDR3 has 16 amino acids. The CDR3 loop is CASSLATSGFYNEQFF. The entire variable domain, with the rest obtained from reference TRBV5-1 and TRBJ2-1, is as follows: KAGVTQTPRYLIKTRGQQVTLSCSPISGHRSVSWYQQTPGQGLQFLFEYFSETQRNKGNFPGRFSGRQFSNSRSEMNVSTLELGDSALYLCASSLATSGFYNEQFFGPGTRLTVL.

The chain uses TRBV5-1 and TRBJ2-7; TCRdb calls TRBD1, which cannot be checked without DNA. Germline CDR1 SGHRS, CDR2 YFSETQ. The CDR3 extends over 13 amino acids. The CDR3 loop is CASSLPGGYEQYF.

The chain recombines TRBV7-3 with TRBJ2-1; the TRBD1 assignment by TCRdb is unverifiable without DNA. The length of the CDR3 is 17 residues. CDR1 is SGHTA and CDR2 is FQGTGA in the germline V gene. CDR3 region: CASSLRRTGGSYNEQFF.

The chain uses TRBV6-1 and TRBJ1-5; TCRdb's D gene call, TRBD1, goes unchecked for lack of DNA. CDR1 MNHNS and CDR2 SASEGT come from the germline V gene. This CDR3 spans 14 amino acids. CDR3 in amino acids: CASSRGQVNQPQHF.

The chain is built from TRBV7-2 and TRBJ2-5. This CDR3 contains 14 residues. Per the germline V gene, CDR1 is SGHTA and CDR2 is FQGNSA. CDR3 in amino acids: CASSPRGYQKTQYF. Full variable domain (outside the CDR3, taken from reference TRBV7-2 and TRBJ2-5): GAGVSQSPSNKVTEKGKDVELRCDPISGHTALYWYRQSLGQGLEFLIYFQGNSAPDKSGLPSDRFSAERTGGSVSTLTIQRTQQEDSAVYLCASSPRGYQKTQYFGPGTRLLVL.

The chain recombines TRBV28 with TRBJ2-2; TCRdb calls TRBD1, which cannot be checked without DNA. The CDR3 spans 14 residues. Germline CDR1 is MDHEN and CDR2 is SYDVKM. This chain's CDR3 is CATIGSRDTGELFF.

This chain uses TRBV5-4 with TRBJ2-6; TCRdb's D call of TRBD1 is untestable without DNA. The CDR3 has 15 residues. CDR1 is SGHNT, CDR2 YYREEE, per germline (reference sequence). CDR3: CASSLGGGGANVLTF.

CDR3 sequence reads: CASSSALWETQYF. V and J are TRBV27 and TRBJ2-5; TCRdb's assignment of TRBD1 cannot be checked, as there is no DNA. CDR1 MNHEY and CDR2 SMNVEV come from the germline V gene (reference sequence). The CDR3 is 13 residues long.

The chain combines TRBV20-1 with TRBJ2-1; TCRdb's assignment of TRBD2 cannot be checked, as there is no DNA. The CDR3 sequence is 15 residues long. Germline V lookup: CDR1 DFQATT, CDR2 SNEGSKA (reference sequence). CDR3 protein: CSAPKPLAGNNEQFF.